This is a list of T cell receptor beta chains from one sample in a study of immune cell composition in non-small cell lung cancer. Profiled with immunoSEQ multiplex PCR; TCRdb holds only in-frame clones, not every one. This sample carries about 13,000 clones, 73% of them seen once, and the ten largest clones take roughly an eighth. The sample taken for sequencing was lung tumor tissue. These receptors all stem from a human donor with non-small cell lung cancer. Both conserved end residues are trimmed from each CDR3.

J: TRBJ2-5
V: TRBV7-7
CDR3: ASSLGTSGRGETQY

J: TRBJ2-3
V: TRBV6-1
CDR3: ASRQGGGTDTQY

J: TRBJ2-1
V: TRBV9
CDR3: ASSGSRNEQF

J: TRBJ2-6
V: TRBV29-1
CDR3: SVILVASGANVLT

J: TRBJ1-5
V: TRBV18
CDR3: ASSPFNRDQPQH

J: TRBJ2-7
V: TRBV29-1
CDR3: SVRRASGSQY

J: TRBJ2-7
V: TRBV20-1
CDR3: SAYSIHEQY

J: TRBJ2-7
V: TRBV14
CDR3: ASSRQGYEQY

J: TRBJ2-1
V: TRBV29-1
CDR3: SGWGQGLNEQF

J: TRBJ2-6
V: TRBV9
CDR3: ASSLAGVGANVLT

J: TRBJ2-1
V: TRBV7-2
CDR3: ASSLSGNLLGSYNEQF

J: TRBJ2-1
V: TRBV7-2
CDR3: ASSLSIAGGPNEQF

J: TRBJ2-5
V: TRBV5-1
CDR3: ASAPLQIQETQY

J: TRBJ2-1
V: TRBV19
CDR3: ASSLKPSGITYNEQF

J: TRBJ2-5
V: TRBV7-2
CDR3: ASSLAQRGGRETQY

J: TRBJ2-7
V: TRBV5-1
CDR3: ASSLASGGGYEQY

J: TRBJ1-4
V: TRBV19
CDR3: ASRLTGAANEKLF

J: TRBJ1-5
V: TRBV27
CDR3: ASSPLDRGRVRNQPQH

J: TRBJ2-1
V: TRBV18
CDR3: ASSPFGTSGSLRYNEQF

J: TRBJ1-3
V: TRBV29-1
CDR3: SVGDRPSGNTIY

J: TRBJ1-5
V: TRBV28
CDR3: ASSWDRNQPQH

J: TRBJ2-1
V: TRBV9
CDR3: ASSVRLAGYNEQF

J: TRBJ1-5
V: TRBV7-2
CDR3: ASSTWGQGRQPQH

J: TRBJ1-5
V: TRBV2
CDR3: ASRDTGYQPQH

J: TRBJ2-4
V: TRBV10-3
CDR3: AISESGLLENIQY

J: TRBJ2-5
V: TRBV12-5
CDR3: ASGSGQGETQY

J: TRBJ2-1
V: TRBV5-1
CDR3: ASSFLAGLTYNEQF

J: TRBJ1-6
V: TRBV18
CDR3: ASSPPERGSPLH

J: TRBJ1-2
V: TRBV7-2
CDR3: ASSWDRGDGYT

J: TRBJ1-2
V: TRBV2
CDR3: ASGAGIYGYT

J: TRBJ1-1
V: TRBV5-4
CDR3: ASSQGGELNTEAF

J: TRBJ2-7
V: TRBV7-9
CDR3: ASSLLGGGNRDEQY

J: TRBJ2-3
V: TRBV29-1
CDR3: SVLGGMRTDTQY

J: TRBJ2-2
V: TRBV7-8
CDR3: ASSLYSSGGAGELF

J: TRBJ1-2
V: TRBV7-7
CDR3: ASKNRRNTHYGYT

J: TRBJ2-5
V: TRBV5-1
CDR3: ASSSRAGSRETQY

J: TRBJ2-7
V: TRBV7-2
CDR3: ASSPSGTAYEQY

J: TRBJ2-5
V: TRBV19
CDR3: ASSPQGTSGETQY

J: TRBJ1-1
V: TRBV10-3
CDR3: AISEPGGTTEAF

J: TRBJ1-5
V: TRBV27
CDR3: ASSGSRVGNQPQH

J: TRBJ1-1
V: TRBV5-4
CDR3: ASSLEQAGTEAF

J: TRBJ2-4
V: TRBV2
CDR3: ASSENPQAGIQY

J: TRBJ1-1
V: TRBV6-1
CDR3: ASSSQGNTEAF

J: TRBJ2-3
V: TRBV27
CDR3: ASSLWAGREGDTQY

J: TRBJ2-7
V: TRBV19
CDR3: ASSPRQGRYEQY

J: TRBJ2-5
V: TRBV5-4
CDR3: ASGAGGRAVETQY

J: TRBJ1-4
V: TRBV7-2
CDR3: ASSDGATNEKLF

J: TRBJ1-3
V: TRBV14
CDR3: ASSQVAGSGNTIY

J: TRBJ2-1
V: TRBV28
CDR3: ASSLLGMRDEQF

J: TRBJ2-1
V: TRBV28
CDR3: ASSLGLAAYNEQF

J: TRBJ2-1
V: TRBV28
CDR3: ASSLTLAGRGAYNEQF

J: TRBJ2-3
V: TRBV7-7
CDR3: ASSLSPRVAGTYTDTQY

J: TRBJ2-7
V: TRBV6-5
CDR3: ASSFSGAGGLYEQY

J: TRBJ2-3
V: TRBV7-9
CDR3: ASSAQGSDTQY

J: TRBJ1-1
V: TRBV15
CDR3: ATSNLRGVLAF

J: TRBJ2-4
V: TRBV7-3
CDR3: ASSYPRGVQY

J: TRBJ2-7
V: TRBV11-2
CDR3: ASSTLPGPYEQY

J: TRBJ1-1
V: TRBV29-1
CDR3: SVLTGGNTEAF

J: TRBJ2-3
V: TRBV2
CDR3: ASMVAASTDTQY

J: TRBJ1-3
V: TRBV7-8
CDR3: ASSLADSGNTIY